This is a list of T cell receptor beta chains from one sample in a study of T-cell reconstitution after alpha-beta-depleted transplantation in children. One entry per CDR3 protein results from TCRdb running MiXCR on the PCR reads. The table lists about 490,000 distinct CDR3 sequences, approximately 10% of them singletons. Sequenced here: PBMCs, sampled before TCRalphabeta/CD19-depleted stem cell transplant. Receptor source: a child aged 2-15 years with inherited bone marrow failure, due to receive a stem cell transplant. CDR3s include the opening cysteine and the closing phenylalanine or tryptophan. The order of the fields is clone size, V gene, D gene, J gene, CDR3 protein, CDR3 DNA. The D gene is left open where the match is weak. Rows give clone size only sometimes, using once, few, many, or a class for an expanded clone.

many	TRBV12-3/TRBV12-4	TRBD2	TRBJ2-3	CASSQPGLGGDTQYF	TGTGCCAGCAGTCAACCGGGACTAGGGGGAGATACGCAGTATTTT
.	TRBV5-1	TRBD2	TRBJ2-1	CASSLRTPIAGIGEFF	TGCGCCAGCAGCCTCCGGACCCCCATAGCGGGAATCGGGGAGTTCTTC
few	TRBV10-3	.	TRBJ2-2	CAISEGGAGGELFF	TGTGCCATCAGTGAAGGCGGAGCGGGCGGGGAGCTGTTTTTT
many	TRBV7-2	.	TRBJ2-7	CASSFVSANLASYEQYF	TGTGCCAGCAGCTTCGTTAGCGCGAACCTTGCCTCCTACGAGCAGTACTTC
many	TRBV7-9	.	TRBJ1-2	CASRRTDFYGYTF	TGTGCCAGCAGAAGGACAGATTTTTATGGCTACACCTTC
many	TRBV27	TRBD1	TRBJ2-7	CASSLDRDTYEQYF	TGTGCCAGCAGTTTAGACAGGGACACCTACGAGCAGTACTTC
many	TRBV16	.	TRBJ2-1	CASSQSNEQFF	TGTGCCAGCAGCCAATCCAATGAGCAGTTCTTC
many	TRBV29-1	.	TRBJ2-1	CSGGLDNEQFF	TGCAGCGGGGGACTGGACAATGAGCAGTTCTTC
few	TRBV19	TRBD2	TRBJ2-1	CASAPGLGLNNEQFF	TGTGCCAGTGCCCCGGGACTAGGATTGAACAATGAGCAGTTCTTC
many	TRBV27	.	TRBJ2-7	CASRPAGPPTYEQYF	TGTGCCAGCAGACCGGCCGGGCCCCCAACCTACGAGCAGTACTTC
many	TRBV4-2	.	TRBJ1-2	CASSQGGQDYYGYTF	TGTGCCAGCAGCCAAGGGGGCCAGGACTACTATGGCTACACCTTC
many	TRBV4-1	.	TRBJ1-1	CASSYRGSNTEAFF	TGCGCCAGCAGCTATCGGGGCAGTAACACTGAAGCTTTCTTT
.	TRBV7-2	TRBD2	TRBJ2-2	CASSGLAGVVGELFF	TGTGCCAGCAGCGGACTAGCGGGAGTGGTCGGGGAGCTGTTTTTT
many	TRBV4-3	.	TRBJ2-7	CASSPVEGAGHYEQYF	TGCGCCAGCAGCCCGGTAGAGGGAGCCGGCCATTACGAGCAGTACTTC
many	TRBV5-1	.	TRBJ2-5	CASSLVVGQETQYF	TGCGCCAGCAGCTTGGTCGTGGGACAAGAGACCCAGTACTTC
few	TRBV4-3	TRBD1	TRBJ2-7	CASSPGQCSYEQYF	TGCGCCAGCAGCCCGGGACAGTGCTCCTACGAGCAGTACTTC
many	TRBV20-1	.	TRBJ2-3	CSALTLTGGADTQYF	TGCAGTGCTCTAACGTTGACAGGAGGCGCAGATACGCAGTATTTT
.	TRBV5-1	.	TRBJ2-5	CASSFGVASAQETQYF	TGCGCCAGCAGCTTTGGTGTGGCTAGCGCCCAAGAGACCCAGTACTTC
many	TRBV7-2	.	TRBJ2-1	CASSLGQWVGEQFF	TGTGCCAGCAGCTTAGGGCAGTGGGTCGGCGAGCAGTTCTTC
many	TRBV28	TRBD1	TRBJ1-5	CASSFSDRQGQPQHF	TGTGCCAGCAGTTTTAGCGATCGACAGGGTCAGCCCCAGCATTTT
.	TRBV4-3	TRBD2	TRBJ2-5	CASSQGSHGRADYGETQYF	TGCGCCAGCAGCCAAGGGAGTCACGGGAGGGCCGATTACGGAGAGACCCAGTACTTC
.	TRBV5-1	TRBD1	TRBJ1-1	CASSLDRGSDTEAFF	TGCGCCAGCAGCTTGGACAGGGGATCGGACACTGAAGCTTTCTTT
.	TRBV29-1	TRBD1	TRBJ2-7	CSVEDHLTGYTREQYF	TGCAGCGTTGAAGACCACCTGACAGGGTATACGCGGGAGCAGTACTTC
many	TRBV9	TRBD2	TRBJ2-7	CASSPASGRLYEQYF	TGTGCCAGCAGCCCTGCGAGCGGGAGGCTCTACGAGCAGTACTTC
.	TRBV24-1	.	TRBJ2-1	CATTSSSYNEQFF	TGTGCCACCACATCGTCCTCCTACAATGAGCAGTTCTTC
many	TRBV27	.	TRBJ2-1	CASSLGQWASVGEQFF	TGTGCCAGCAGTTTAGGACAGTGGGCTAGCGTCGGTGAGCAGTTCTTC
many	TRBV20-1	TRBD1	TRBJ2-1	CSGDGTAYNEQFF	TGCAGTGGGGATGGGACAGCCTACAATGAGCAGTTCTTC
many	TRBV6-2/TRBV6-3	.	TRBJ1-5	CASSYGQSGQPQHF	TGTGCCAGCAGTTACGGCCAGTCGGGTCAGCCCCAGCATTTT
.	TRBV6-2/TRBV6-3	.	TRBJ2-3	CASIPRSTDTQYF	TGTGCCAGCATCCCGAGGAGCACAGATACGCAGTATTTT
few	TRBV5-5	.	TRBJ1-1	CASSQIPDMNTEAFF	TGTGCCAGCAGCCAAATCCCAGATATGAACACTGAAGCTTTCTTT
many	TRBV7-9	.	TRBJ1-1	CASSLGGGNTEAFF	TGTGCCAGCAGCTTAGGGGGGGGGAACACTGAAGCTTTCTTT
few	TRBV19	.	TRBJ1-4	CASSISAGDEKLFF	TGTGCCAGTAGTATTTCGGCAGGGGATGAAAAACTGTTTTTT
few	TRBV18	.	TRBJ2-2	CASREAVANTGELFF	TGTGCCAGCCGAGAGGCCGTTGCGAACACCGGGGAGCTGTTTTTT
many	TRBV4-1	TRBD1	TRBJ2-7	CASSPYPSRDRSSYEQYF	TGCGCCAGCAGCCCATACCCTTCCAGGGACAGGAGCTCCTACGAGCAGTACTTC
.	TRBV11-2	TRBD2	TRBJ2-7	CASSPFVGREGLWEQYF	TGTGCCAGCAGCCCCTTTGTCGGGCGGGAGGGCCTGTGGGAGCAGTACTTC
few	TRBV20-1	TRBD2	TRBJ2-7	CSATPSGGSFIYEQYF	TGCAGTGCTACCCCGTCGGGCGGGAGCTTTATCTACGAGCAGTACTTC
many	TRBV7-2	.	TRBJ2-7	CASSRVGFSYEQYF	TGTGCCAGCAGCCGCGTCGGGTTCTCCTACGAGCAGTACTTC
many	TRBV20-1	.	TRBJ2-3	CSARAFGTDTQYF	TGCAGTGCTCGAGCGTTTGGCACAGATACGCAGTATTTT
many	TRBV15	TRBD2	TRBJ2-1	CATSEEAGEQFF	TGTGCCACCAGCGAAGAAGCGGGAGAGCAGTTCTTC
many	TRBV4-1	.	TRBJ1-1	CASSPNPVSYTNTEAFF	TGCGCCAGCAGCCCTAATCCTGTATCGTATACGAACACTGAAGCTTTCTTT
many	TRBV6-5	.	TRBJ2-3	CASSYLSGDTQYF	TGTGCCAGCAGTTACCTGTCGGGGGATACGCAGTATTTT
.	TRBV20-1	.	TRBJ1-2	CSARDRRGANYGYTF	TGCAGTGCTAGAGATAGACGGGGAGCTAACTATGGCTACACCTTC
few	TRBV4-2	TRBD2	TRBJ2-1	CASSQVKSSGNYYNEQFF	TGTGCCAGCAGCCAAGTTAAGTCTAGCGGGAATTACTACAATGAGCAGTTCTTC
many	TRBV7-2	.	TRBJ2-3	CASSLVVGSWGDTQYF	TGTGCCAGCAGCTTAGTCGTCGGGAGTTGGGGAGATACGCAGTATTTT
many	TRBV7-2	TRBD1	TRBJ2-5	CASSSRGQEIQYF	TGTGCCAGCAGCTCGAGGGGGCAAGAGATCCAGTACTTC
many	TRBV28	.	TRBJ1-5	CASSPSRDPQHF	TGTGCCAGCAGTCCGTCAAGGGATCCCCAGCATTTT
few	TRBV28	TRBD1	TRBJ2-1	CASSLLQGSFYYNEQFF	TGTGCCAGCAGTTTGTTACAGGGGTCCTTTTACTACAATGAGCAGTTCTTC
many	TRBV10-2	TRBD1	TRBJ2-1	CASSARQGESHNEQFF	TGCGCCAGCAGTGCCCGACAGGGTGAATCACACAATGAGCAGTTCTTC
few	TRBV5-1	TRBD2	TRBJ2-1	CASSLLGRAGAGEQFF	TGCGCCAGCAGCCTCCTAGGGAGAGCGGGAGCGGGTGAGCAGTTCTTC
.	TRBV11-2	TRBD2	TRBJ2-1	CASSLVGGRGTYNEQFF	TGTGCCAGCAGCTTAGTCGGCGGGAGGGGGACCTACAATGAGCAGTTCTTC
many	TRBV20-1	TRBD2	TRBJ2-1	CSARDGRTSSYNEQFF	TGCAGTGCTAGAGACGGGAGGACAAGCTCCTACAATGAGCAGTTCTTC
many	TRBV20-1	TRBD1	TRBJ1-2	CSARDGQGLSGYTF	TGCAGTGCTAGAGATGGACAGGGTCTGAGTGGCTACACCTTC
.	TRBV4-1	.	TRBJ2-1	CASSSSRRSSYNEQFF	TGCGCCAGCAGCTCGAGCAGGAGAAGCTCCTACAATGAGCAGTTCTTC
many	TRBV12-3/TRBV12-4	TRBD1	TRBJ1-4	CAVTGGGEKLFF	TGTGCCGTAACAGGGGGCGGTGAAAAACTGTTTTTT